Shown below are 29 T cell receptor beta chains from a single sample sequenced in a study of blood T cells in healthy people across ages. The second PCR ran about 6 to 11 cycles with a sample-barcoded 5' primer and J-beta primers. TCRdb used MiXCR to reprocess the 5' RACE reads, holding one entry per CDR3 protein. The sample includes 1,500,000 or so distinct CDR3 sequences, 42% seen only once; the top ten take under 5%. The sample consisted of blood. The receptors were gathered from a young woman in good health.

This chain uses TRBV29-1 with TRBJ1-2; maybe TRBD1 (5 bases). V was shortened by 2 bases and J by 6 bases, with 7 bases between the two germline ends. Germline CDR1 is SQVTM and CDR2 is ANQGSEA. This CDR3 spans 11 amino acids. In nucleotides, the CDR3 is TGCAGCGTTGAACCAGGGAATGGCTACACCTTC. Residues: CSVEPGNGYTF. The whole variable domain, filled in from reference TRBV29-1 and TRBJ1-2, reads SAVISQKPSRDICQRGTSLTIQCQVDSQVTMMFWYRQQPGQSLTLIATANQGSEATYESGFVIDKFPISRPNLTFSTLTVSNMSPEDSSIYLCSVEPGNGYTFGSGTRLTVV.

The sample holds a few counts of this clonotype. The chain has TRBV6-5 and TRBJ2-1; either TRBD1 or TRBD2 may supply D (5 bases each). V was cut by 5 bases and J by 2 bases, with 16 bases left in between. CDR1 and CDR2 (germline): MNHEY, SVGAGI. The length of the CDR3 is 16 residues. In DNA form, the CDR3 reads TGTGCCAGCAGTAAATCGGGGACCATCACCTACAATGAGCAGTTCTTC. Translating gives CASSKSGTITYNEQFF.

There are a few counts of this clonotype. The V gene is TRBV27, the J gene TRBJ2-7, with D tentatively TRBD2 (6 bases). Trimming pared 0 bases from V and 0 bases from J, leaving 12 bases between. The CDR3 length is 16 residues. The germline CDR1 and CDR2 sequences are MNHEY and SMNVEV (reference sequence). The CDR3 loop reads CASSLSGGKLSYEQYF. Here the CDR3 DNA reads TGTGCCAGCAGTTTATCGGGGGGTAAACTCTCCTACGAGCAGTACTTC.

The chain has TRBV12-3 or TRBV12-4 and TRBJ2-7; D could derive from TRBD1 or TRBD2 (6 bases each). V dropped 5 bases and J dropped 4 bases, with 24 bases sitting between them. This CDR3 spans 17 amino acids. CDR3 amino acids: CASSPRGRGAGGYEQYF. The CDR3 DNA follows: TGTGCCAGCAGTCCTCGTGGAAGGGGGGCCGGAGGGTACGAGCAGTACTTC.

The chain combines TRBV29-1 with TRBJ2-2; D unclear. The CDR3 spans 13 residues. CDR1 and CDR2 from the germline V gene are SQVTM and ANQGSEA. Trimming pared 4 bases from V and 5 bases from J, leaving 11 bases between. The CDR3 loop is CSVVVLGTGELFF. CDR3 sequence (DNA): TGCAGCGTTGTTGTGCTGGGGACCGGGGAGCTGTTTTTT.

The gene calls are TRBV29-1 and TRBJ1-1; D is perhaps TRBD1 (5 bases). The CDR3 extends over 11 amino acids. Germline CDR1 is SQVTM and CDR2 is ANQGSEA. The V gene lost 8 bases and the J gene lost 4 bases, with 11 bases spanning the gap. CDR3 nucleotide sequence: TGCAGCTCGGGGAGGGGCACTGAAGCTTTCTTT. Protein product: CSSGRGTEAFF.

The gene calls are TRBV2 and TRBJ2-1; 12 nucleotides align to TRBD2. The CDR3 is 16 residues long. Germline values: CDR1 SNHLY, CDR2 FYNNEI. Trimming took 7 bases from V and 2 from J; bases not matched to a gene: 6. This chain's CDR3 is CASTYSSGRAYNEQFF. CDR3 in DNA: TGTGCCAGCACCTATTCTAGCGGGAGGGCCTACAATGAGCAGTTCTTC.

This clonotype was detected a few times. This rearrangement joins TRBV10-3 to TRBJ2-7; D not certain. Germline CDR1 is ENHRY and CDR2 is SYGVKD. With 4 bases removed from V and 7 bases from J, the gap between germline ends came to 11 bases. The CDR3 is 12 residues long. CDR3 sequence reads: CAISAQYNEQYF. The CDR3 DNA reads TGTGCCATCAGTGCTCAGTACAATGAGCAGTACTTC.

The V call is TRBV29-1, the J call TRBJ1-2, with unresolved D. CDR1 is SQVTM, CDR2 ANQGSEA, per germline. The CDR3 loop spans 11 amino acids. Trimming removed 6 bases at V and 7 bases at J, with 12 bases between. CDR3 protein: CSVPEGAGYTF. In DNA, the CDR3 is TGCAGCGTCCCTGAGGGTGCTGGCTACACCTTC.

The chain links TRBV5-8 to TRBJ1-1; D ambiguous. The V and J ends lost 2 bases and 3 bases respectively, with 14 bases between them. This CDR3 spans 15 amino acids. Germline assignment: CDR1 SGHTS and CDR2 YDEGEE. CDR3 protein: CASSFRGRADTEAFF. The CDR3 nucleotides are TGTGCCAGCAGCTTTCGAGGGCGGGCCGACACTGAAGCTTTCTTT.

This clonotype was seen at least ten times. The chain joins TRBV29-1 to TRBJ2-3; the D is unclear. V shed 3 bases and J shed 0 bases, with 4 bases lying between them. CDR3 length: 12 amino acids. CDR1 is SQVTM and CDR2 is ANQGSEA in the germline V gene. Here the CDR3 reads CSVDTSTDTQYF. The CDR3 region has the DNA TGCAGCGTTGATACCAGCACAGATACGCAGTATTTT.

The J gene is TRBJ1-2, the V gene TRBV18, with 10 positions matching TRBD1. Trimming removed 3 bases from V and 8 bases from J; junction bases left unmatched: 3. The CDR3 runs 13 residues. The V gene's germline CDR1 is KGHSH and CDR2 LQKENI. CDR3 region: CASSPLDRGGYTF. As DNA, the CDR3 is TGTGCCAGCTCACCTTTGGACAGGGGGGGCTACACCTTC.

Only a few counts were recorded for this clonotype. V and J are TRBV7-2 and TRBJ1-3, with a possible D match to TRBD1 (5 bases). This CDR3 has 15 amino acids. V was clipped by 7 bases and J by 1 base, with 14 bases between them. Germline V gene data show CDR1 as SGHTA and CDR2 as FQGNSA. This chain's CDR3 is CASTARGLSGNTIYF. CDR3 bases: TGTGCCAGCACCGCGAGGGGATTATCTGGAAACACCATATATTTT.

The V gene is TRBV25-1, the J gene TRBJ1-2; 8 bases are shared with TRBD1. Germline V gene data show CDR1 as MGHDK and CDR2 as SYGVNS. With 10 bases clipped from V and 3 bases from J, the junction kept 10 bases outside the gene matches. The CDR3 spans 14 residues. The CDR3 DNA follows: TGTGCCACCACACCCGTGGACAGGGACTATGGCTACACCTTC. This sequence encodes CATTPVDRDYGYTF.

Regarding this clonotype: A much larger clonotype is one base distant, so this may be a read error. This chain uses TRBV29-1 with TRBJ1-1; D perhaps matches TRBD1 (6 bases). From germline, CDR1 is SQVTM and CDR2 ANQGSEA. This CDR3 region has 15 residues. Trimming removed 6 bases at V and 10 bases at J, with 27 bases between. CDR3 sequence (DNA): TGCAGCGTGGGATCGGGGGCCCGATTTATGAGTGGAGCTTTCTTT. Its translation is CSVGSGARFMSGAFF.

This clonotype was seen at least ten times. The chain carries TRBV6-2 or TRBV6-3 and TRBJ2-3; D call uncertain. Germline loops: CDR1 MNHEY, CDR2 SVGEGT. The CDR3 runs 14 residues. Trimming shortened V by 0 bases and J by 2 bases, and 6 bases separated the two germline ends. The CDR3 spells CASSYSSPTDTQYF. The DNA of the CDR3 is TGTGCCAGCAGTTACTCGAGTCCCACAGATACGCAGTATTTT.

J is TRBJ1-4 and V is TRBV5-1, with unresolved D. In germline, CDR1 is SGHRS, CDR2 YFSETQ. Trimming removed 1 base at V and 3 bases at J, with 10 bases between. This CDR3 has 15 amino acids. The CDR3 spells CASSLYSGSNEKLFF. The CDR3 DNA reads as TGCGCCAGCAGCTTGTACTCGGGGTCTAATGAAAAACTGTTTTTT.

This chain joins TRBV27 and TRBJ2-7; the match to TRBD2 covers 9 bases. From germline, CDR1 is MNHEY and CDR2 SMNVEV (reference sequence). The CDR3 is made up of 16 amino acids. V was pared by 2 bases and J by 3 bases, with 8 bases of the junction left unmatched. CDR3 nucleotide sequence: TGTGCCAGCAGTTTAGAGTTGCGGGAGGGCCTCTACGAGCAGTACTTC. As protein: CASSLELREGLYEQYF.

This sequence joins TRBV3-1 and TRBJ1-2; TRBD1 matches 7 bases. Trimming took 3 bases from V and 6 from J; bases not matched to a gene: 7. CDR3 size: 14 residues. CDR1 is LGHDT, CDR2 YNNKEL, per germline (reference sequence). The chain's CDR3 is CASSHRQGKHGYTF. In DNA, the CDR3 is TGTGCCAGCAGCCATAGACAGGGAAAGCATGGCTACACCTTC. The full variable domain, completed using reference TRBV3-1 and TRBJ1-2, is DTAVSQTPKYLVTQMGNDKSIKCEQNLGHDTMYWYKQDSKKFLKIMFSYNNKELIINETVPNRFSPKSPDKAHLNLHINSLELGDSAVYFCASSHRQGKHGYTFGSGTRLTVV.

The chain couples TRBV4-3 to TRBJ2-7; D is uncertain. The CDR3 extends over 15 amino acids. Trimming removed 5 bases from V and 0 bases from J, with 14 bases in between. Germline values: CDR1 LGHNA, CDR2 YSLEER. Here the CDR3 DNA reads TGCGCCAGCAGCAAAGTCGACTGTAGCTCCTACGAGCAGTACTTC. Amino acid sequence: CASSKVDCSSYEQYF.

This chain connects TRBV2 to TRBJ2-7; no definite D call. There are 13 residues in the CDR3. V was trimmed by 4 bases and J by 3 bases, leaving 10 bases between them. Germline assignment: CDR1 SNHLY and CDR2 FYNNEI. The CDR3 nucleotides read TGTGCCAGCAGTGGGACGACCCACTACGAGCAGTACTTC. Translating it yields CASSGTTHYEQYF.

CDR3 DNA: TGTGCCAGCAGCTTATTCCCGACAGAAACCTTCCCTGGGAATGAGCAGTTCTTC. It translates to CASSLFPTETFPGNEQFF. The chain has TRBV11-3 and TRBJ2-1, with a possible D match to TRBD1 (5 bases). The V end lost 2 bases, the J end lost 7 bases, and 24 bases lay between the germline ends. Looked up from germline, CDR1 is SGHNT and CDR2 is YENEEA. The CDR3 covers 18 residues.

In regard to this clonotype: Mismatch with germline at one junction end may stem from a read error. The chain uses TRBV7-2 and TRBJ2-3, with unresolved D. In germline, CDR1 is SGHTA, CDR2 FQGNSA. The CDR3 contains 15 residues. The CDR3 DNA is TGTGCCAGCACCTTAGGGTTCCGGGGCACAGATACGCAGTATTTT. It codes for CASTLGFRGTDTQYF.

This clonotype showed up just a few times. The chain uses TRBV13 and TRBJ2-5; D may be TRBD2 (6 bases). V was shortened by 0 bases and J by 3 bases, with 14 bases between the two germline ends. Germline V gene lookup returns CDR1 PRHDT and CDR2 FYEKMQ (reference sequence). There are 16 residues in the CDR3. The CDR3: CASSLGLTGEEETQYF. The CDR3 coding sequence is TGTGCCAGCAGCTTAGGCCTGACTGGGGAGGAAGAGACCCAGTACTTC.

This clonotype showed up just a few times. The CDR3 reads CASSLRDRSNSPLHF. CDR3 nucleotide sequence: TGTGCCAGCAGCTTAAGGGACAGGTCTAATTCACCCCTCCACTTT. The chain employs TRBV7-8 and TRBJ1-6; TRBD1 matches at 8 bases. The J segment lost 6 bases and the V segment lost 2 bases, leaving 3 bases of the junction unmatched. CDR1 and CDR2 from the germline V gene are SGHVS and FQNEAQ. CDR3 length: 15 amino acids.

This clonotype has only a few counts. The CDR3 sequence is CSAPGQNQPQHF. Written as DNA, the CDR3 is TGCAGTGCACCGGGACAGAATCAGCCCCAGCATTTT. The rearrangement joins TRBV20-1 to TRBJ1-5, with TRBD1 identical over 7 bases. The CDR3 consists of 12 residues. The trim removed 6 bases at V and 4 bases at J, leaving 3 bases unmatched. CDR1 is DFQATT and CDR2 is SNEGSKA in the germline V gene (reference sequence).

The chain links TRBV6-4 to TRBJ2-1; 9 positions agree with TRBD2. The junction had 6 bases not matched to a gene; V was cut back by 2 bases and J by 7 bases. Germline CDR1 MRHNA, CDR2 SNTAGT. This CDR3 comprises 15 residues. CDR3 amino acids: CASSDGAGGPNEQFF. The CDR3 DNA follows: TGTGCCAGCAGTGACGGGGCGGGGGGGCCTAATGAGCAGTTCTTC.

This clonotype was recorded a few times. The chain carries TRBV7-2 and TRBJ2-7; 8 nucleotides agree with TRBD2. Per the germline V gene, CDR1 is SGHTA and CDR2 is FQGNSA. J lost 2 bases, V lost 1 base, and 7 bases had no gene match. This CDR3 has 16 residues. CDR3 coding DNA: TGTGCCAGCAGCTTAGGGTGGAGCGGGAGTCCCTACGAGCAGTACTTC. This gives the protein CASSLGWSGSPYEQYF.

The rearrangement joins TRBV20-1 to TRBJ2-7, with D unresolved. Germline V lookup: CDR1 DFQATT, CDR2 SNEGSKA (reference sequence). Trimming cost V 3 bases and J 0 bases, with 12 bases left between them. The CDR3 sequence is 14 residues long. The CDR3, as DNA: TGCAGTGCTAGGGCAGCGATAAGCTCCTACGAGCAGTACTTC. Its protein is CSARAAISSYEQYF.